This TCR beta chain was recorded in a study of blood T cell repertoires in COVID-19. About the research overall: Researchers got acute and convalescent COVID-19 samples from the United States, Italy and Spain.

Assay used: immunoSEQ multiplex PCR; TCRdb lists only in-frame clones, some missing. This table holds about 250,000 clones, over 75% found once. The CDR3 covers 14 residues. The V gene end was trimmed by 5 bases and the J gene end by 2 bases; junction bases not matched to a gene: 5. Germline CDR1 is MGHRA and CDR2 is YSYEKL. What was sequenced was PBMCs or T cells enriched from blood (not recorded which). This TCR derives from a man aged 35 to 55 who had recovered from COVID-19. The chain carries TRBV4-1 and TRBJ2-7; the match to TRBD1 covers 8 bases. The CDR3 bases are TGCGCCAGCAGCTGGGGACAGGCCACCTACGAGCAGTACTTC. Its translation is CASSWGQATYEQYF.